The 7 T cell receptor beta chains below were found in one sample sequenced in a study of T cells in Graves' hyperthyroidism and ophthalmopathy. Amplified TCR beta CDR3 regions derived from RNA transcripts. HTBI primers were employed in a first-round RT-PCR of the TCR CDR3. TCRdb itself ran the multiplex PCR reads through MiXCR, one entry per CDR3 protein. This sample yields some 800,000 distinct CDR3 sequences, of which more than 30% are seen a single time; 7.5% to 9.5% belongs to the top ten. Sample: blood. The receptor set was obtained from a man between 18 and 29 years old with Graves' hyperthyroidism.

This clonotype has more than one count but fewer than ten. Here the CDR3 reads CSARVDRASWSNQPQHF. The CDR3 coding sequence is TGCAGTGCTAGAGTCGACCGAGCTTCTTGGAGCAATCAGCCCCAGCATTTT. This chain joins TRBV20-1 and TRBJ1-5; D unclear. CDR1 is DFQATT and CDR2 is SNEGSKA in the germline V gene (reference sequence). Trimming removed 1 base from V and 1 base from J, with 17 bases in between. This CDR3 has 17 residues.

This clonotype occurred a few times. A much larger clone is a single base away; this may be a read error. This chain connects TRBV6-5 to TRBJ1-1; the D is unclear. The CDR3 has 11 residues. V dropped 7 bases and J dropped 4 bases, with 7 bases sitting between them. Per the germline V gene, CDR1 is MNHEY and CDR2 is SVGAGI. This chain's CDR3 is CASKRGTEAFF. The CDR3 DNA reads as TGTGCCAGCAAGCGGGGCACTGAAGCTTTCTTT.

In this sample, this clonotype turned up a few times. The rearrangement joins TRBV12-3 or TRBV12-4 to TRBJ2-5, with D possibly matching TRBD1 (5 bases). Between the trimmed V and J ends, which lost 3 bases and 6 bases, there was a span of 11 bases. The CDR3 totals 13 residues. Written as DNA, the CDR3 is TGTGCCAGCAGTTTGCAGGGAATAAAGACCCAGTACTTC. Its protein product is CASSLQGIKTQYF.

This sequence joins TRBV12-3 or TRBV12-4 and TRBJ2-2; possibly TRBD1 for D (5 bases). V lost 6 bases, J lost 1 base, and 15 bases lay in between. The CDR3 is 16 amino acids. CDR3 amino acids: CASSASETVNTGELFF. The CDR3, as DNA: TGTGCCAGCAGCGCCAGCGAGACAGTGAACACCGGGGAGCTGTTTTTT.

This clonotype was seen repeatedly, ten times or more. The chain recombines TRBV19 with TRBJ1-5; D may be TRBD1 (5 bases). This CDR3 has 14 residues. Trimming left V 3 bases short and J 3 bases short, with 9 bases between. Germline values: CDR1 LNHDA, CDR2 SQIVND (reference sequence). CDR3 amino acids: CASSISGNNQPQHF. Here the CDR3 DNA reads TGTGCCAGTAGTATTTCAGGGAACAATCAGCCCCAGCATTTT.

The genes are TRBV5-1 and TRBJ1-4, with 8 bases fitting TRBD1. Germline lookup yields CDR1 SGHRS and CDR2 YFSETQ. V was pared by 5 bases and J by 8 bases, with 11 bases of the junction left unmatched. CDR3 size: 15 residues. CDR3: CASRKWTGSGEKLFF. CDR3 in DNA: TGCGCCAGCAGAAAGTGGACAGGGTCAGGCGAAAAACTGTTTTTT.

The sample holds many counts of this clonotype. This chain links TRBV7-2 with TRBJ1-3; D is ambiguous. The V and J ends lost 5 bases and 0 bases respectively, with 11 bases between them. In germline, CDR1 is SGHTA, CDR2 FQGNSA. This CDR3 is built from 15 residues. The DNA for the CDR3 is TGTGCCAGCAGCACGGACTGGAACTCTGGAAACACCATATATTTT. Its translation: CASSTDWNSGNTIYF.